The clone carrying this TCR beta chain was seen a handful of times. Its antigen is not identified. CDR3 length: 13 amino acids. Per germline, CDR1 MGHDK and CDR2 SYGVNS. V dropped 6 bases and J dropped 4 bases, with 12 bases sitting between them. Every isolated RNA sample was fully reverse transcribed, so sequencing captured expressed TCRB transcripts. Here immunoSEQ multiplex PCR was the method, and the copy in TCRdb shows in-frame clones only, minus some. The sample holds just under 150,000 clones, about 12% seen once. The data originate from a study of beta chain features in type 1 diabetes. Study background: Patients were similar to healthy donors in age and gender (as well as in cell yields). Broader study findings: Type 1 diabetes patients showed a moderate but significant shortening of TCRB CDR3s in all four CD4+ subsets. The naive, central memory and Treg TCRB repertoires of patients appeared to be more similar to one another than those of healthy donors.

The receptor was derived from a man younger than 35 with type 1 diabetes. The chain couples TRBV25-1 to TRBJ1-2; no clear D gene. The sample was central memory CD4+ T cells from blood. The CDR3 nucleotides read TGTGCCAGCAGAGCAGGACGGACCTATGGCTACACCTTC. Amino acids: CASRAGRTYGYTF.